This T cell receptor (beta chain) was documented in a study of cytomegalovirus exposure and HLA in healthy donors (dated by TCRdb to the late 2010s). Regarding the research as a whole: According to a later analysis, the 100 to 150 validation repertoires were produced on the same platform as the 700 or so repertoires of the first cohort. The study aimed to test whether cataloging public T cell receptors could reveal signatures of past pathogen exposure. In addition to the first cohort of around 670 subjects, a separate validation cohort of approximately 130 different subjects was used. The study combined high-throughput TCR immunosequencing, statistical association of individual TCRs with disease status, and machine learning to predict cytomegalovirus infection status. The investigation overall reported the following: In a later analysis, TCRs clustered in the first cohort were found to also tend to co-occur in the roughly 110 validation repertoires, with 90% to 95% of cluster scores above 0. The validation cohort had no HLA typing available for a later analysis, so co-occurrence within that cohort was assessed over all 130 or so repertoires. A total of roughly 160 TCR beta chains were listed by the study as associated with cytomegalovirus. A few of the identified cytomegalovirus-associated TCR beta chains were confirmed in vitro to be specific for cytomegalovirus antigens. Cytomegalovirus status was reported to be diagnosed by the classifier with high specificity and sensitivity in both the original and validation cohorts. It was suggested by the authors that the approach could potentially be generalized to other disease states and immunological phenotypes. Most TCR sequences were seen in very few donors, while some public TCRs were found in many individuals.

Separate from the approximately 700-subject first cohort, the validation cohort of 95 to 150 subjects was the group to which the donors belonged. Library method: the immunoSEQ multiplex PCR assay. Per the original workflow: To diagnose cytomegalovirus status from the catalog of TCR beta chain sequences, a statistical classification framework was built. TCRdb carries this immuneACCESS record with in-frame sequences only. Its versions omit some clonotypes, under half of them owing to an unresolved V gene in the studies checked, with the rest unexplained. For V, J and clone size, that table is used; D and trimming come from the DNA. In this sample the table shows about 49,000 clones, about 94% of which occur a single time. Clones ranked in the top ten supply roughly 7.1% of the sample. About this clone itself: The target of this receptor is not known. No much larger clone exists at a distance of one base, and base qualities are not known.

For CDR1 and CDR2, the germline V gene (reference sequence) lists MNHNY and SVGAGI. From the cysteine up to the phenylalanine, the CDR3 has a length of 14 residues. Just the 42-base CDR3 DNA is kept, in frame starting at base 1. Between the V and J ends, shortened by 7 bases and 2 bases respectively, the junction contains 14 bases. The V gene is TRBV6-6 and the J gene is TRBJ2-5; D gene: possibly TRBD2, on 6 matching bases. The material sequenced was PBMCs. The clonotype was recovered from a woman younger than 35 in good health and CMV-seropositive. The bases read TGTGCCAGCATAGGGGCGGGACTGCAAGAGACCCAGTACTTC. Protein translation: CASIGAGLQETQYF.